A single sample gave rise to the 25 T cell receptor beta chains below, sequenced in a study of regulatory T cells in long-lasting Graves disease (dated by TCRdb to the early 2020s). Libraries were made using multiplex PCR. Sequencing used an Illumina HiSeq 4000. To build TCR beta libraries, CDR3 regions were amplified by Arm-PCR using iRepertoire HTBI primers. TCRdb trimmed public reads at Q25 via fastp, called clones via MiXCR and kept in-frame beta chains. When rows share a CDR3 protein, they turn into one entry using the most common DNA and genes. The sample table records 420,000 or so distinct CDR3 sequences; about a quarter of these occur just once. Approximately 28% of the sample goes to the ten largest clones. Taken with the paper, the label for time point translates to: persistent/refractory GD, antithyroid drugs over 5 years with positive TRAb. For both TCR sequencing and RNA sequencing, RNA was extracted from PBMCs in TRIzol.

The sample here was peripheral blood mononuclear cells (PBMCs), taken when the disease was refractory, from a patient treated with antithyroid drugs. These TCRs come from a female donor with Graves disease.

The chain combines TRBV6-5 with TRBJ1-3; D gene unclear. The CDR3 runs 14 residues. Trimming took off 2 bases at V and 7 bases at J, with 12 bases between the two ends. Germline loops: CDR1 MNHEY, CDR2 SVGAGI. For the CDR3, the DNA is TGTGCCAGCAGTTACACCCCTGGCCGCAACACCATATATTTT. Translating it yields CASSYTPGRNTIYF.

This clonotype occurred many times. J is TRBJ1-1 and V is TRBV2, with D unresolved. CDR1 is SNHLY and CDR2 is FYNNEI in the germline V gene. The CDR3 is made up of 14 amino acids. V lost 7 bases and J 0 bases, leaving 12 bases between the germline ends. CDR3 residues: CASIAIYMNTEAFF. In DNA, the CDR3 is TGTGCCAGCATTGCAATCTACATGAACACTGAAGCTTTCTTT.

In this sample, this clonotype turned up many times. This chain joins TRBV11-2 and TRBJ2-3; no firm D call. Trimming left V 2 bases short and J 0 bases short, with 9 bases between. The CDR3 covers 15 residues. Looked up from germline, CDR1 is SGHAT and CDR2 is FQNNGV. The CDR3 is CASSLSSPSTDTQYF. The CDR3 DNA is TGTGCCAGCAGCTTAAGCAGCCCAAGCACAGATACGCAGTATTTT.

The rearrangement uses TRBV19 and TRBJ1-1, with 7 bases lining up with TRBD1. This CDR3 region has 16 residues. Unmatched junction bases numbered 8, after V lost 1 base and J lost 3 bases. CDR1 is LNHDA and CDR2 is SQIVND in the germline V gene (reference sequence). CDR3 in amino acids: CASSIAGTAVDTEAFF. In DNA, the CDR3 is TGTGCCAGTAGTATAGCAGGGACAGCCGTAGACACTGAAGCTTTCTTT.

Only a few counts were recorded for this clonotype. The V call is TRBV6-1, the J call TRBJ2-7; 8 nucleotides match TRBD1. CDR1 is MNHNS and CDR2 is SASEGT in the germline V gene. V was clipped by 7 bases and J by 2 bases; unmatched bases: 4. The CDR3 extends over 13 amino acids. In nucleotides, the CDR3 is TGTGCCAGCACCGACAGGGGCCCCTACGAGCAGTACTTC. Protein: CASTDRGPYEQYF.

This clonotype was counted ten times or more. This chain uses TRBV11-2 with TRBJ1-2; 8 nucleotides align to TRBD1. Germline V gives CDR1 SGHAT, CDR2 FQNNGV. The CDR3 covers 14 residues. Trimming took 5 bases from V and 7 from J; bases not matched to a gene: 9. DNA for the CDR3: TGTGCCAGCAGCGAAAGGACAGGGTTGAGTGGCTACACCTTC. Its protein product is CASSERTGLSGYTF.

The chain carries TRBV7-9 and TRBJ1-2; D not certain. The V end lost 2 bases, the J end lost 2 bases, and 12 bases lay between the germline ends. The germline CDR1 and CDR2 sequences are SEHNR and FQNEAQ (reference sequence). This CDR3 has 15 amino acids. The CDR3 region has the DNA TGTGCCAGCAGCTTAAATAGGGCGGTGAACTATGGCTACACCTTC. It is translated as CASSLNRAVNYGYTF.

Points on this clonotype: This may stem from a read error, because a much larger clone lies one nucleotide away. The chain combines TRBV2 with TRBJ2-3; no firm D call. The germline V gene has CDR1 SNHLY and CDR2 FYNNEI. The CDR3 runs to 13 residues. V was clipped by 4 bases and J by 2 bases, with 7 bases between them. For the CDR3, the DNA is TGTGCCAGCAGTGGACCATACACAGATACGCAGTATTTT. This encodes CASSGPYTDTQYF.

This clonotype was counted between two and nine times. The chain combines TRBV4-1 with TRBJ1-1; TRBD1 matches at 7 bases. V shed 0 bases and J 4 bases; nucleotides not matched to a gene: 5. Germline CDR1 and CDR2: MGHRA and YSYEKL. This CDR3 is 15 amino acids long. The CDR3 loop reads CASSQDRGGITEAFF. CDR3 DNA: TGCGCCAGCAGCCAAGACAGGGGGGGGATCACTGAAGCTTTCTTT.

V gene TRBV27 combines with J gene TRBJ1-1; 9 bases line up with TRBD1. The CDR3 covers 16 residues. J lost 6 bases, V lost 3 bases, and 11 bases had no gene match. Germline V gives CDR1 MNHEY, CDR2 SMNVEV (reference sequence). CDR3 DNA sequence: TGTGCCAGCAGTTTTAAAAACAGGGGGCCTAGCTCTGAAGCTTTCTTT. Protein product: CASSFKNRGPSSEAFF.

V gene TRBV6-4 combines with J gene TRBJ2-3; 8 nucleotides line up with TRBD1. CDR1 MRHNA and CDR2 SNTAGT come from the germline V gene. Trimming cost V 5 bases and J 5 bases; bases outside gene matches: 12. This CDR3 region has 16 residues. The CDR3 DNA is TGTGCCAGCAGTTACATGGGGCAGGGGGCAAAAGATACGCAGTATTTT. Encoded protein: CASSYMGQGAKDTQYF.

The chain combines TRBV7-9 with TRBJ1-3; D gene unclear. The CDR3 is 15 residues long. V lost 4 bases and J lost 0, with 10 bases in between. Looked up from germline, CDR1 is SEHNR and CDR2 is FQNEAQ (reference sequence). CDR3 coding DNA: TGTGCCAGCAGCTCCTTTGGGAGCTCTGGAAACACCATATATTTT. This gives the protein CASSSFGSSGNTIYF.

This clonotype was seen at least ten times. The V and J genes are TRBV3-1 and TRBJ2-7; the D is unclear. V lost 1 base to trimming and J lost 9 bases, with 10 bases between them. The CDR3 runs 12 residues. Germline V lookup: CDR1 LGHDT, CDR2 YNNKEL (reference sequence). The CDR3 coding sequence is TGTGCCAGCAGCCAAGGCGGCGCCTCGCAGTACTTC. Translating gives CASSQGGASQYF.

This clonotype came up a few times. This sequence joins TRBV20-1 and TRBJ2-7, with TRBD2 identical over 8 bases. With V trimmed by 4 bases and J by 1 base, 12 bases remained unmatched. The CDR3 spans 16 residues. CDR1 is DFQATT, CDR2 SNEGSKA, per germline (reference sequence). The DNA for the CDR3 is TGCAGTGCTACGGCCCCCAGCGGGAGTTGGTCCTACGAGCAGTACTTC. It encodes CSATAPSGSWSYEQYF.

This clonotype has only a few counts. The chain carries TRBV28 and TRBJ1-5; 10 nucleotides match TRBD1. The CDR3 length is 16 residues. V lost 5 bases to trimming and J lost 3 bases; unmatched junction nucleotides: 7. CDR1 is MDHEN and CDR2 is SYDVKM in the germline V gene. The CDR3 region is CASSAGDRGNNQPQHF. The CDR3 DNA follows: TGTGCCAGCAGTGCCGGGGACAGGGGTAACAATCAGCCCCAGCATTTT.

Notes on this clonotype: One end of the junction does not line up with germline, which may come from a read error. DNA for the CDR3: TGTGCCGTCAGCCCAGGGTTAATTAGCAATCAGCCCCAGCATTTT. Encoded protein: CAVSPGLISNQPQHF. V is TRBV10-3 and J is TRBJ1-5; weak D call: TRBD1 (5 bases). In germline, CDR1 is ENHRY, CDR2 SYGVKD. This CDR3 has 15 residues.

This clonotype occurred a few times. For the CDR3, the DNA is TGCAGTGCTAGAGACCCGACAGGCCCGTCCTACGAGCAGTACTTC. Its protein is CSARDPTGPSYEQYF. The rearrangement uses TRBV20-1 and TRBJ2-7; a weak D match, TRBD1 (6 bases). The CDR3 sequence is 15 residues long. CDR1 is DFQATT, CDR2 SNEGSKA, per germline (reference sequence). The V and J ends lost 0 bases and 1 base respectively, with 13 bases between them.

Many counts were recorded for this clonotype. The chain employs TRBV6-5 and TRBJ2-7; D possibly corresponds to TRBD2 (5 bases). Germline CDR1 and CDR2: MNHEY and SVGAGI. Trimming cost V 2 bases and J 3 bases, with 11 bases left between them. The CDR3 spans 14 residues. The CDR3 is CASSYGLGDYEQYF. In DNA form, the CDR3 reads TGTGCCAGCAGTTACGGCTTGGGAGACTACGAGCAGTACTTC.

This clonotype was seen a handful of times. CDR3 in amino acids: CASMPSGDTGELFF. The CDR3 DNA follows: TGTGCCAGCATGCCTAGCGGTGACACCGGGGAGCTGTTTTTT. The gene calls are TRBV7-9 and TRBJ2-2, with 7 positions matching TRBD2. Germline CDR1 reads SEHNR; CDR2 reads FQNEAQ (reference sequence). Trimming took 7 bases from V and 3 from J; bases not matched to a gene: 5. The CDR3 sequence is 14 residues long.

The V gene is TRBV20-1, the J gene TRBJ1-4; D is ambiguous. CDR1 and CDR2 (germline): DFQATT, SNEGSKA (reference sequence). V was trimmed by 3 bases and J by 8 bases, leaving 10 bases between them. CDR3 size: 12 residues. CDR3 residues: CSASGAVEKLFF. CDR3 DNA: TGCAGTGCTAGTGGAGCGGTAGAAAAACTGTTTTTT.

This clonotype has only a few counts. The V call is TRBV9, the J call TRBJ2-2; TRBD1 agrees at 9 bases. The CDR3 runs to 16 residues. CDR1 is SGDLS and CDR2 is YYNGEE in the germline V gene. The V gene end was trimmed by 2 bases and the J gene end by 4 bases; junction bases not matched to a gene: 6. The CDR3 spells CASSVRGTGTTGELFF. Here the CDR3 DNA reads TGTGCCAGCAGCGTTCGAGGGACAGGGACCACCGGGGAGCTGTTTTTT.

This clonotype has at least ten counts. The V gene is TRBV2, the J gene TRBJ1-2, with no clear D. Germline V gives CDR1 SNHLY, CDR2 FYNNEI. The CDR3 has 13 residues. V lost 4 bases and J 4 bases, leaving 10 bases between the germline ends. Here the CDR3 reads CASSVSGFYGYTF. CDR3 bases: TGTGCCAGCAGTGTATCGGGATTCTATGGCTACACCTTC.

Only a few counts were recorded for this clonotype. The chain employs TRBV13 and TRBJ2-4; tentatively, D is TRBD1 or TRBD2 (6 bases each). The length of the CDR3 is 16 residues. From germline, CDR1 is PRHDT and CDR2 FYEKMQ (reference sequence). Trimming left V 4 bases short and J 3 bases short, with 16 bases between. The CDR3: CASSSYGGVGKNIQYF. The CDR3 bases are TGTGCCAGCAGCTCGTACGGGGGCGTAGGCAAAAACATTCAGTACTTC.

This clonotype was counted at least ten times. CDR3 region: CATSLHSTNTGELFF. As DNA, the CDR3 is TGTGCCACCAGCTTGCACAGCACGAACACCGGGGAGCTGTTTTTT. The V gene is TRBV24-1, the J gene TRBJ2-2; D gene uncertain. This CDR3 has 15 residues. CDR1 KGHDR and CDR2 SFDVKD come from the germline V gene. V lost 7 bases to trimming and J lost 0 bases, with 11 bases between them.

The chain joins TRBV27 to TRBJ1-4; tentatively, D is TRBD1 (5 bases). CDR1 is MNHEY and CDR2 is SMNVEV in the germline V gene (reference sequence). The CDR3 contains 14 residues. V was clipped by 3 bases and J by 6 bases, with 11 bases between them. The CDR3 sequence: CASSLGRRYEKLFF. In DNA form, the CDR3 reads TGTGCCAGCAGTTTGGGACGGAGATATGAAAAACTGTTTTTT.